This T cell receptor (beta chain) was recorded in a study of blood T cell repertoires in COVID-19. For the study at large: Some COVID-19 samples were acute and others convalescent; all came from the United States, Italy and Spain. From T cells, B-cell-depleted T cells, or PBMCs came the material, which was cDNA or gDNA.

Per the authors' pipeline: Quantification of nucleated cells was approximated via reference gene primer amplification. Sequencing was performed with immunoSEQ multiplex PCR; in TCRdb, only in-frame clones are kept and a portion is missing. V, J and clone size reflect that table, while D and trimming were determined from the DNA. This table holds fewer than 250,000 clones, about 80% found once. The CDR3 is made up of 14 amino acids. Trimming removed 5 bases from V and 5 bases from J, with 13 bases in between. From germline, CDR1 is MNHEY and CDR2 SVGAGI. The sequencing sample was made of peripheral blood. This receptor was obtained from a woman in her thirties or forties with active or convalescent COVID-19. The genes are TRBV6-5 and TRBJ1-5, with D possibly TRBD1 on 6 matching bases. For the CDR3, the DNA is TGTGCCAGCAGTAAATGGGGGCTACATCAGCCCCAGCATTTT. Residues: CASSKWGLHQPQHF.